This record looks at one T cell receptor beta chain sequence and its context. Its target is unknown. The germline V gene has CDR1 MNHNS and CDR2 SASEGT. The CDR3 consists of 15 residues. These data belong to a study of monozygotic twins with inflammatory bowel disease. The study, taken as a whole, reports: Clonotype sharing was lower in IBD patients than healthy twins, most markedly with disease activity.

No T cells were sorted before total RNA was taken from whole blood. cDNA synthesis was performed in eight separate reactions for each sample. UMIs containing a 6-nucleotide sample barcode were added via template switching. TCRdb re-called the 5' RACE reads and catalogs CDR3 proteins one per entry, DNA excluded. The repertoire table contains some 330,000 distinct CDR3 sequences. J is TRBJ2-2 and V is TRBV6-1; the D gene TCRdb calls, TRBD1, cannot be checked with no DNA. The sequenced sample was blood. The sequence was obtained from a human donor with ulcerative colitis or Crohn's disease, or a healthy co-twin of an affected twin (not recorded which). CDR3 protein: CATVLTGQYTGELFF.